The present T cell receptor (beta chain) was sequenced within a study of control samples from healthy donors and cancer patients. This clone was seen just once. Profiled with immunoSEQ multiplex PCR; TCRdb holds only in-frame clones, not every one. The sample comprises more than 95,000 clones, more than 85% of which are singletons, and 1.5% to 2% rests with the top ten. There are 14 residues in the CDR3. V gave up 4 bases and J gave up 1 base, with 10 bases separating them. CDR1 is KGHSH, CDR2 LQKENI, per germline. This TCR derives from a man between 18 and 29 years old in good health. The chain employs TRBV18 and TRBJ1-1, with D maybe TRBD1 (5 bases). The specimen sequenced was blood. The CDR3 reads CASSLGLGNTEAFF. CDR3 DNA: TGTGCCAGCTCACTGGGGCTGGGGAACACTGAAGCTTTCTTT.